One sample yielded the 31 T cell receptor beta chains listed below, sequenced in a study of tissue T cells after allogeneic stem cell transplantation. Indicated time point: mouse harvest day 14 after allogeneic transplant. Tail vein injection delivered 10^7 T-cell-depleted bone marrow cells and 10^6 splenic CD5+ T cells. The data were produced by immunoSEQ multiplex PCR, yet TCRdb's version contains in-frame clones alone and is incomplete. This table holds approximately 1,100 clones, 35% to 50% found once. The sequenced sample consisted of liver tissue. The receptors originated from a female BALB/c mouse given C57BL/6 T cells with graft-versus-host disease after an allogeneic hematopoietic cell transplant.

By share, this clone ranks as large (0.1 to 1%). Gene names are mouse gene names. The read gets to within 1 residue of the CDR3 end, and the germline J gene fills in the rest. The chain recombines TRBV31 with TRBJ2-7; the match to TRBD2 covers 11 bases. CDR3 length: 15 amino acids. Germline values: CDR1 GKSSPN, CDR2 SITVG. The J segment lost 6 bases and the V segment lost 0 bases, leaving 7 bases of the junction unmatched. CDR3: CAWSLLGTGGFEQYF. Incomplete CDR3 DNA: TGTGCCTGGAGTCTACTCGGGACTGGGGGATTTGAACAGTAC.

This clone counts as large. The genes and germline here are from mouse. The read ends 1 residue early relative to the CDR3; the germline J gene fills the gap. The chain is built from TRBV23 and TRBJ1-1; TRBD1, the table's D call, was not compared with the DNA. Germline-derived CDR1 and CDR2 are KGHTA and FQNQQP. CDR3 length equals 15 residues. The part of the CDR3 DNA that was read is TGCTCCAGCAGTCAATGGGGACAGTCAAACACAGAAGTCTTC. It codes for CSSSQWGQSNTEVF. The full CDR3 protein reads CSSSQWGQSNTEVFF.

This clone came up a few times. The listed genes are named as in mouse. With the read ending 1 residue before the CDR3 end, the germline J gene is used to fill in that end. This rearrangement joins TRBV20 to TRBJ1-2; D not certain. The CDR3 consists of 13 residues. Deletions cut 0 bases from V and 1 base from J, with 6 bases between. CDR1 is GFQATS and CDR2 is STVNSAI in the germline V gene. CDR3 DNA (partial): TGTGGTGCTAGGGAGGGAGGAAACTCCGACTACACC. Amino acids: CGAREGGNSDYT. The complete CDR3 reads CGAREGGNSDYTF.

In regard to this clone: The gene names given are mouse names. The CDR3 extends 1 residue past the end of the read, so its final part is completed from the germline J gene. V is TRBV2 and J is TRBJ2-1; D call uncertain. Germline assignment: CDR1 LGHNA and CDR2 YSYQKL. V was trimmed by 4 bases and J by 2 bases, leaving 6 bases between them. The CDR3 spans 13 residues. This CDR3 is CASSRTDYAEQFF. CDR3 DNA (partial): TGTGCCAGCAGCCGGACGGACTATGCTGAGCAGTTC.

This clone was seen once. Mouse germline and gene names are used. The CDR3 end falls 1 residue outside the read, so it is completed with the germline J gene. J is TRBJ2-1 and V is TRBV13-1, with a weak D call TRBD2 (6 bases). In germline, CDR1 is NSHNY, CDR2 SYGAGN. The CDR3 has 14 amino acids. The V end lost 5 bases, the J end lost 3 bases, and 12 bases lay between the germline ends. The CDR3 DNA, read in part, is TGTGCCAGCAGAGGGCCGGGGGGCTATGCTGAGCAGTTC. It specifies CASRGPGGYAEQF. The CDR3 in full is CASRGPGGYAEQFF.

As concerns this clone: Gene names are mouse gene names. The read ends 1 residue before the CDR3 terminus; that terminus is restored from the germline J gene. This sequence joins TRBV15 and TRBJ2-1; 8 bases align to TRBD1. The germline gives CDR1 SGHND, CDR2 FRSKSL. The CDR3 loop spans 13 amino acids. V was pared by 5 bases and J by 7 bases, with 4 bases of the junction left unmatched. The sequenced CDR3 bases are TGTGCCAGCAGTCCACAGGGGGAGGCTGAGCAGTTC. Protein sequence: CASSPQGEAEQF. The full CDR3 reads CASSPQGEAEQFF.

On this clone itself: Gene names and germline refer to mouse. The read ends 1 residue before the CDR3 terminus; that terminus is restored from the germline J gene. The chain has TRBV23 and TRBJ1-1; TRBD1 is taken as the D call from the table, unchecked against the DNA. The CDR3 is made up of 13 amino acids. Looked up from germline, CDR1 is KGHTA and CDR2 is FQNQQP. The CDR3 region is CSSSQQGDTEVFF. CDR3 bases read: TGCTCCAGCAGTCAACAGGGGGACACAGAAGTCTTC.

This clone was observed a few times. Gene names and germline match the mouse. With the read ending 1 residue before the CDR3 end, the germline J gene is used to fill in that end. The genes are TRBV12-2 and TRBJ2-7; 10 bases are shared with TRBD2. The CDR3 is 15 residues long. Losses at the gene ends were 0 bases for V and 0 bases for J; bases not matched to a gene: 1. Germline-derived CDR1 and CDR2 are SGHLS and HYDKME. CDR3 DNA, as far as it was read: TGTGCCAGCTCTCTCAACTGGGGGGGCTCCTATGAACAGTAC. It yields the protein CASSLNWGGSYEQY. The full CDR3 sequence reads CASSLNWGGSYEQYF.

Remarks on this clone: Mouse gene names apply. The observed sequence ends 1 residue before the CDR3 terminus, with the missing tail filled in from the germline J gene. The chain carries TRBV29 and TRBJ1-1, with D perhaps matching TRBD1 (5 bases). From germline, CDR1 is MSHET and CDR2 SYDVDS. The V and J ends lost 2 bases and 8 bases respectively, with 6 bases between them. This CDR3 region has 11 residues. The part of the CDR3 DNA that was read is TGTGCTAGCAGTTTAGCAGGGGAAGTCTTC. This sequence encodes CASSLAGEVF. The full CDR3 protein is CASSLAGEVFF.

Concerning this clone: Here the gene names and germline are mouse. Read data end 1 residue before the CDR3 end; the end is taken from the germline J gene. The chain is built from TRBV3 and TRBJ1-2; D is unresolved. CDR1 is SNHLY, CDR2 FYNGKV, per germline (reference sequence). CDR3 length equals 13 residues. The V end was cut by 5 bases, the J end by 0 bases, with 7 bases between. The CDR3: CASSLRTNSDYTF. The DNA read from the CDR3 is TGTGCCAGCAGCCTCCGTACAAACTCCGACTACACC.

Worth noting for this clone: Genes here carry mouse names. The read gets to within 1 residue of the CDR3 end, and the germline J gene fills in the rest. The chain has TRBV17 and TRBJ2-4; 9 bases are shared with TRBD2. Germline V gene data show CDR1 as MNHDT and CDR2 as YYDKIL. This CDR3 has 13 amino acids. V was pared by 5 bases and J by 6 bases, with 3 bases of the junction left unmatched. The CDR3 sequence: CASSSDWGNTLYF. CDR3 bases read: TGTGCTAGCAGTTCCGACTGGGGGAACACCTTGTAC.

Remarks on this clone: Gene names are mouse gene names. The CDR3 end is not reached by the read, which stops 1 residue before it; the germline J gene fills it in. J is TRBJ2-5 and V is TRBV26; D uncertain. V was trimmed by 0 bases and J by 0 bases, leaving 4 bases between them. The CDR3 is 14 amino acids. Germline loops: CDR1 KGHPV, CDR2 FQNQEV (reference sequence). The CDR3: CASSLSINQDTQYF. The DNA read from the CDR3 is TGTGCCAGCAGTCTGTCCATTAACCAAGACACCCAGTAC.

This clone was picked up a small number of times. Each gene name is a mouse one. Sequencing ends 1 residue short of the CDR3 end; the germline J gene provides the rest. This chain uses TRBV4 with TRBJ2-7; 11 bases map to TRBD2. The junction had 2 bases not matched to a gene; V was cut back by 5 bases and J by 2 bases. Germline V gene data show CDR1 as LGHDT and CDR2 as YNNKQL (reference sequence). The CDR3 has 14 residues. The DNA read from the CDR3 is TGTGCCAGCAGCCAGGACTGGGGGGCCTATGAACAGTAC. As protein: CASSQDWGAYEQY. The full-length CDR3 reads as CASSQDWGAYEQYF.

This clone has only a few counts. Gene names and germline refer to mouse. Read sequence stops 1 residue before the CDR3 end, and the germline J gene provides the missing end. The chain joins TRBV16 to TRBJ1-3; D may be TRBD1 (6 bases). V lost 5 bases and J 0 bases, leaving 8 bases between the germline ends. The germline gives CDR1 SGHSA, CDR2 FRNQAP. The length of the CDR3 is 14 residues. The CDR3 loop is CASSRDNSGNTLYF. CDR3 DNA (partial): TGTGCAAGCAGCCGGGACAATTCTGGAAATACGCTCTAT.

Concerning this clone itself: Gene names and germline refer to mouse. The read terminates 1 residue before the CDR3 end, so the remaining end is supplied by the germline J gene. The chain joins TRBV19 to TRBJ2-4; 14 bases are shared with TRBD2. This CDR3 is built from 17 residues. J lost 1 base, V lost 5 bases, and 6 bases had no gene match. Germline loops: CDR1 FNHDT, CDR2 SITEND (reference sequence). The CDR3 region is CASSWDWGGGGQNTLYF. CDR3 DNA, as far as it was read: TGTGCCAGCAGCTGGGACTGGGGGGGCGGCGGTCAAAACACCTTGTAC.

A note on this clone: The listed genes are named as in mouse. The read terminates 1 residue before the CDR3 end, so the remaining end is supplied by the germline J gene. The chain couples TRBV2 to TRBJ1-1, with D perhaps matching TRBD1 (6 bases). Germline V lookup: CDR1 LGHNA, CDR2 YSYQKL. CDR3 size: 15 residues. Trimming stripped 4 bases from V and 0 bases from J, with 12 bases between. The CDR3 reads CASSPQGRANTEVFF. The part of the CDR3 DNA that was read is TGTGCCAGCAGCCCTCAGGGGAGAGCAAACACAGAAGTCTTC.

To note about this clone: Gene and germline names: mouse. The read terminates 1 residue ahead of where the CDR3 ends, so the germline J gene completes it. The chain has TRBV16 and TRBJ2-5; TRBD2 matches at 9 bases. The junction had 2 bases not matched to a gene; V was cut back by 5 bases and J by 2 bases. This CDR3 contains 14 residues. The germline V gene encodes CDR1 SGHSA and CDR2 FRNQAP. The chain's CDR3 is CASSLTGGQDTQYF. The DNA read from the CDR3 is TGTGCAAGCAGCCTGACTGGGGGCCAAGACACCCAGTAC.

This clone was seen a few times. The genes and germline here are from mouse. From the germline J gene comes the end of the CDR3, since the read stops 1 residue before it. The chain joins TRBV29 to TRBJ1-1; a possible D gene is TRBD1 (6 bases). V lost 3 bases, J lost 5 bases, and 7 bases lay in between. The CDR3 is 12 residues long. CDR1 is MSHET and CDR2 is SYDVDS in the germline V gene. The sequenced CDR3 bases are TGTGCTAGCAGTTTGGGACAAACAGAAGTCTTC. It translates to CASSLGQTEVF. The entire CDR3 protein reads CASSLGQTEVFF. Full variable domain (outside the CDR3, taken from reference TRBV29 and TRBJ1-1): DMKVTQMPRYLIKRMGENVLLECGQDMSHETMYWYRQDPGLGLQLIYISYDVDSNSEGDIPKGYRVSRKKREHFSLILDSAKTNQTSVYFCASSLGQTEVFFGKGTRLTVV.

Turning to this clone: Germline and genes here are mouse. The CDR3 DNA, read in part, is TGTGCCAGCAGCCTGCAGGGATCTGAGCAGTTC. This encodes CASSLQGSEQF. The full CDR3 sequence reads CASSLQGSEQFF. This sequence joins TRBV2 and TRBJ2-1; possibly TRBD1 for D (5 bases). The read ends 1 residue early relative to the CDR3; the germline J gene fills the gap. This CDR3 has 12 residues. V was clipped by 4 bases and J by 8 bases, with 9 bases between them. Germline V gene lookup returns CDR1 LGHNA and CDR2 YSYQKL.

Details on this clone: The gene names here belong to mouse. The read halts 1 residue ahead of the CDR3 end, with the missing end drawn from the germline J gene. The chain couples TRBV13-1 to TRBJ2-7, with a possible D match to TRBD2 (5 bases). The germline V gene has CDR1 NSHNY and CDR2 SYGAGN. The CDR3 has 12 residues. Trimming took 6 bases from V and 0 from J, leaving 7 bases between them. The CDR3 sequence is CASIGDSYEQYF. The sequenced CDR3 bases are TGTGCCAGCATTGGGGACTCCTATGAACAGTAC.

This clone has just a few counts. Germline and genes: mouse. The read falls 1 residue short of the CDR3 end, and the missing part is taken from the germline J gene. The gene calls are TRBV19 and TRBJ2-5, with 11 bases identical to TRBD2. With 2 bases clipped from V and 5 bases from J, the junction kept 4 bases outside the gene matches. CDR3 length: 15 residues. In germline, CDR1 is FNHDT, CDR2 SITEND (reference sequence). The sequenced part of the CDR3 DNA is TGTGCCAGCAGTATCTCCGGACTGGGGGGAGACACCCAGTAC. This codes for CASSISGLGGDTQY. The whole CDR3 protein reads CASSISGLGGDTQYF.

This clone showed up just once. Germline and genes: mouse. The read ends 1 residue early relative to the CDR3; the germline J gene fills the gap. The chain links TRBV16 to TRBJ2-7; 11 bases are shared with TRBD1. V lost 5 bases to trimming and J lost 7 bases; unmatched junction nucleotides: 1. CDR3 length: 12 amino acids. Germline V gives CDR1 SGHSA, CDR2 FRNQAP. Here the CDR3 reads CASSRDRGEQYF. The CDR3 DNA, read in part, is TGTGCAAGCAGCCGGGACAGGGGGGAACAGTAC.

On this clone itself: These gene names are mouse names. The missing CDR3 end, 1 residue past where the read stops, is filled in from the germline J gene. The chain links TRBV17 to TRBJ2-1; 12 nucleotides match TRBD2. CDR3 length: 17 amino acids. Germline CDR1 reads MNHDT; CDR2 reads YYDKIL. V was clipped by 3 bases and J by 0 bases; unmatched bases: 3. CDR3 bases read: TGTGCTAGCAGTAGTGGGACTGGGGGGCCTAACTATGCTGAGCAGTTC. Encoded protein: CASSSGTGGPNYAEQF. The entire CDR3 is CASSSGTGGPNYAEQFF.

Concerning this clone itself: Mouse gene names and germline throughout. The CDR3 end lies 1 residue beyond the end of the read and is filled in from the germline J gene. The chain combines TRBV16 with TRBJ2-1; the match to TRBD2 covers 10 bases. The V and J ends lost 6 bases and 6 bases, in that order; junction bases with no gene match: 2. The CDR3 is 13 amino acids. Germline V gene data show CDR1 as SGHSA and CDR2 as FRNQAP. CDR3 sequence: CASRDWGFAEQFF. The DNA read from the CDR3 is TGTGCAAGCAGGGACTGGGGGTTTGCTGAGCAGTTC.

Notes on this clone: Germline and genes here are mouse. The CDR3 spells CASSPTNQDTQYF. The DNA read from the CDR3 is TGTGCCAGCAGTCCAACTAACCAAGACACCCAGTAC. V is TRBV3 and J is TRBJ2-5; no reliable D call. From the germline J gene comes the end of the CDR3, since the read stops 1 residue before it. Germline lookup yields CDR1 SNHLY and CDR2 FYNGKV (reference sequence). The V gene lost 6 bases and the J gene lost 0 bases, with 7 bases spanning the gap. The CDR3 sequence is 13 residues long.

This clone is classed as large. Mouse gene names apply. Read sequence stops 1 residue before the CDR3 end, and the germline J gene provides the missing end. The chain combines TRBV29 with TRBJ1-2; D call uncertain. Trimming pared 5 bases from V and 1 base from J, leaving 8 bases between. CDR1 is MSHET and CDR2 is SYDVDS in the germline V gene. CDR3 length: 13 residues. The part of the CDR3 DNA that was read is TGTGCTAGCAGTCGTCATAAAAACTCCGACTACACC. It is translated as CASSRHKNSDYT. The whole CDR3 is CASSRHKNSDYTF.

To note about this clone: All gene names here are mouse names. Read coverage stops 1 residue before the CDR3 terminus; the germline J gene supplies the remainder. This rearrangement joins TRBV3 to TRBJ1-1; TRBD1 might be the D (5 bases). The CDR3 is 14 amino acids. Germline lookup yields CDR1 SNHLY and CDR2 FYNGKV (reference sequence). The V and J ends lost 1 base and 0 bases respectively, with 6 bases between them. CDR3 amino acids: CASSLGQSNTEVFF. The CDR3 DNA, read in part, is TGTGCCAGCAGCTTAGGACAGTCAAACACAGAAGTCTTC.

About this clone: Gene names denote mouse genes. The read falls 1 residue short of the CDR3 end, and the missing part is taken from the germline J gene. The chain uses TRBV13-3 and TRBJ2-7; perhaps TRBD2 as D (5 bases). The CDR3 has 14 amino acids. Trimming cost V 0 bases and J 0 bases, with 7 bases left between them. CDR1 is NNHDY and CDR2 is SYVADS in the germline V gene. The CDR3 reads CASSDAGSSYEQYF. The CDR3 bases that were read are TGTGCCAGCAGTGATGCTGGGAGCTCCTATGAACAGTAC.

As regards this clone: Genes and germline are mouse. The read ends 1 residue early relative to the CDR3; the germline J gene fills the gap. The chain combines TRBV13-2 with TRBJ1-1, with TRBD1 as a possible D gene (6 bases). Trimming took 0 bases from V and 3 from J, leaving 12 bases between them. Per germline, CDR1 NNHNN and CDR2 SYGAGS (reference sequence). The CDR3 is 15 residues long. The CDR3 is CASGDATGRDTEVFF. CDR3 DNA, as far as it was read: TGTGCCAGCGGTGATGCAACAGGGAGGGACACAGAAGTCTTC.

This clone was picked up a small number of times. Mouse germline and gene names are used. The sequenced fragment ends 1 residue before the CDR3 boundary, so the rest is inferred from the germline J gene. The V and J genes are TRBV13-2 and TRBJ1-5; TRBD1 is a possible D gene (6 bases). Trimming removed 0 bases from V and 3 bases from J, with 10 bases in between. CDR3 length: 15 amino acids. Germline CDR1 reads NNHNN; CDR2 reads SYGAGS (reference sequence). The sequenced part of the CDR3 DNA is TGTGCCAGCGGTGATGCAAGGGGGGTCAACCAGGCTCCGCTT. Its protein is CASGDARGVNQAPL. In full, the CDR3 reads CASGDARGVNQAPLF.

By share, this clone ranks as hyperexpanded. The gene names here belong to mouse. From the germline J gene comes the end of the CDR3, since the read stops 1 residue before it. The chain couples TRBV4 to TRBJ2-1; TRBD2 aligns across 7 bases. V shed 4 bases and J 1 base; nucleotides not matched to a gene: 1. Germline CDR1 is LGHDT and CDR2 is YNNKQL (reference sequence). CDR3 size: 14 residues. CDR3: CASSLTGNYAEQFF. Incomplete CDR3 DNA: TGTGCCAGCAGCTTGACTGGGAACTATGCTGAGCAGTTC.